This T cell receptor beta chain was identified during a study of T cell responses to AZD1222 COVID-19 vaccine. Study information: Pooled together were second doses at about 4 or about 12 weeks.

Study results and limitations: The donor cohort was predominantly white British with a female majority, and clonal diversity may have been underestimated. Close to half of spike-specific TCRs reportedly recognize unmutated variant regions.

Details on this clone: Its antigen is currently unknown.

J lost 6 bases, V lost 3 bases, and 5 bases had no gene match. The CDR3 spans 14 residues. CDR1 and CDR2 (germline): SGHDT, YYEEEE. The table came from immunoSEQ multiplex PCR; TCRdb's copy has only in-frame clones and leaves some out. The table records fewer than 150,000 clones, about 91% of them present only once. The genes are TRBV5-6 and TRBJ1-5; 8 nucleotides agree with TRBD1. The input for sequencing was peripheral blood, taken on day 0 of AZD1222 vaccination. This sequence originates from an adult in good health. The CDR3: CASSYTGGSQPQHF. Here the CDR3 DNA reads TGTGCCAGCAGCTATACAGGGGGAAGTCAGCCCCAGCATTTT.